This T cell receptor (beta chain) comes out of a study of blood T cell repertoires in COVID-19. Background on the study: The samples span acute and convalescent COVID-19 from the United States, Italy and Spain. The analysed material was cDNA or gDNA that came from T cells, B-cell-depleted T cells, or PBMCs.

The CDR3 length is 15 residues. Germline V gene sequence: CDR1 SSHAT, CDR2 FNYEAQ (reference sequence). Losses at the gene ends were 6 bases for V and 2 bases for J; bases not matched to a gene: 8. How the authors handled the data: Nucleated cell counts were estimated from reference gene primer amplification. Repertoires were generated with immunoSEQ multiplex PCR, while TCRdb's copy carries only in-frame clones and drops some. V and J calls and clone size come straight from that table; D and trimming were deduced from the DNA. Of some 270,000 clones in the sample, around 84% were seen once. This TCR came from a middle-aged woman who had recovered from COVID-19. J is TRBJ2-7 and V is TRBV7-7; 9 positions match TRBD2. Input material: peripheral blood. The CDR3 sequence: CASSPGERGAYEQYF. The DNA of the CDR3 is TGTGCCAGCAGTCCAGGCGAGCGGGGGGCCTACGAGCAGTACTTC.